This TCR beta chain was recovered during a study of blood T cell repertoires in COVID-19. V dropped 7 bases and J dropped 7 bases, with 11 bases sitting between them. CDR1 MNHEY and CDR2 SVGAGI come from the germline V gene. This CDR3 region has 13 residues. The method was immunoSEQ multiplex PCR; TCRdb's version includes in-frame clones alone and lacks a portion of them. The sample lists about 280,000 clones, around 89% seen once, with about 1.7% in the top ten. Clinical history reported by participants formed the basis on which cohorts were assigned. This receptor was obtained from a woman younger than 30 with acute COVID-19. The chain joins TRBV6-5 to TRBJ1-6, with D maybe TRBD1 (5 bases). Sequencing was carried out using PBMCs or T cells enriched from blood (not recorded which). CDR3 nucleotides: TGTGCCAGCATTCCTACAGGCAATTCACCCCTCCACTTT. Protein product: CASIPTGNSPLHF.